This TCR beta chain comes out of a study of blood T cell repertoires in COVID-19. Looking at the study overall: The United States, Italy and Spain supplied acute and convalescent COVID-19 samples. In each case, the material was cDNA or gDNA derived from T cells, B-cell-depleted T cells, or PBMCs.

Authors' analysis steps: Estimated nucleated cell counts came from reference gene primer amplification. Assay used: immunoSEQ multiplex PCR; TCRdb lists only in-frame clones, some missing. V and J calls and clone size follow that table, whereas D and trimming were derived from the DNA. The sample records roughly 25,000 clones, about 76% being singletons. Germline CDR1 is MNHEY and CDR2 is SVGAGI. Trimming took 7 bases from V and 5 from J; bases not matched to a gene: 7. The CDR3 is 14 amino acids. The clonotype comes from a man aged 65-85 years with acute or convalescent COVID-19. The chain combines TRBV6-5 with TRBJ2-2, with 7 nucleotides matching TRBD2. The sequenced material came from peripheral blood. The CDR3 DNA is TGTGCCAGCACGTGGGGGGGAGGGACCGGGGAGCTGTTTTTT. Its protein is CASTWGGGTGELFF.